This TCR beta chain appears in the sequencing data of a study of blood T cell repertoires in COVID-19. Overall study context: PBMCs, B-cell-depleted T cells, or T cells provided the cDNA or gDNA that made up the material.

The repertoire was sequenced with immunoSEQ multiplex PCR; TCRdb's copy has only in-frame clones and lacks some. This table holds about 65,000 clones, roughly 80% found once. This clone was counted a few times. The CDR3 has 15 residues. CDR1 is SGHRS and CDR2 is YFSETQ in the germline V gene. Trimming cost V 4 bases and J 4 bases, with 14 bases left between them. The genes are TRBV5-1 and TRBJ2-2, with a possible D match to TRBD1 (6 bases). The sequenced sample consisted of peripheral blood. The clonotype originates from a human donor in a cohort sampled during active COVID-19. CDR3 sequence: CASSPTGPATGELFF. DNA of the CDR3: TGCGCCAGCAGCCCGACAGGACCAGCCACCGGGGAGCTGTTTTTT.